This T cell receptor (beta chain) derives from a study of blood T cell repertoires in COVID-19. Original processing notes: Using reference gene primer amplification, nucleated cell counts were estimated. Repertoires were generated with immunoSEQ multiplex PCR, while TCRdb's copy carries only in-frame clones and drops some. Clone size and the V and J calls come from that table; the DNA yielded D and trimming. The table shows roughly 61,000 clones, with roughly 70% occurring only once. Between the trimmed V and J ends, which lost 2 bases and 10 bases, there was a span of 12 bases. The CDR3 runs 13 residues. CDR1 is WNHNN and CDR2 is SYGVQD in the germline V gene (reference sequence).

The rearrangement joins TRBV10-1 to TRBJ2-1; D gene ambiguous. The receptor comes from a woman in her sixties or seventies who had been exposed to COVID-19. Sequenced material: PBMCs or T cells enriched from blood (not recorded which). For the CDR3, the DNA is TGCGCCAGCAGTGAGACCCTTAGCCCGGAGCAGTTCTTC. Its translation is CASSETLSPEQFF.